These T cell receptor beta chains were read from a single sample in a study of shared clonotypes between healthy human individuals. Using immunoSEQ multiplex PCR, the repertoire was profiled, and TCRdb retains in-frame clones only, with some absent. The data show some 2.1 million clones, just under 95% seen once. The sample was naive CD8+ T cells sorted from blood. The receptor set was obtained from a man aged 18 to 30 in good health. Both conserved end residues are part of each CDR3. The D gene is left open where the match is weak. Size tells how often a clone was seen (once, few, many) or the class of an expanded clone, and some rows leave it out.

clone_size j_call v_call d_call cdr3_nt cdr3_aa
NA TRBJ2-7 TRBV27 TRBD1 TGTGCCAGCAGTTTATCGGCCGGGACAGGGAGAGCCTACGAGCAGTACTTC CASSLSAGTGRAYEQYF
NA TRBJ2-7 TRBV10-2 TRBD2 TGCGCCAGCACTGATGGCGGGAGGGTTTTGTACGAGCAGTACTTC CASTDGGRVLYEQYF
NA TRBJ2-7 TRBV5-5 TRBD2 TGTGCCAGCAGTCATGGACTAGCGGGGTCCGATACCTACGAGCAGTACTTC CASSHGLAGSDTYEQYF
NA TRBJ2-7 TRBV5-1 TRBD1 TGCGCCAGCCGGGGGACAGGGCCCTACGAGCAGTACTTC CASRGTGPYEQYF
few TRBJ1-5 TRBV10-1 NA TGCGCCAGCAGTGAGTCGGTACAGTCGAGCAATCAGCCCCAGCATTTT CASSESVQSSNQPQHF
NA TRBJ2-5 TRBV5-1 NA TGCGCCAGCAGCTTGCCCGGACTAAAAGAGACCCAGTACTTC CASSLPGLKETQYF
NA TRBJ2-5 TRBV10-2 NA TGCGCCAGCAGTCCTTCCCAGTACCAAGAGACCCAGTACTTC CASSPSQYQETQYF
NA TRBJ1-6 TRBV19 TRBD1 TGTGCCAGTACATCGACAGGGGGATATTCACCCCTCCACTTT CASTSTGGYSPLHF
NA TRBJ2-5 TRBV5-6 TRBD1 TGTGCCAGCAGTGGGACAGTCCAAGAGACCCAGTACTTC CASSGTVQETQYF
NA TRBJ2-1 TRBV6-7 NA TGTGCCAGCAGTTACTTTCAGGGTCGGTACAATGAGCAGTTCTTC CASSYFQGRYNEQFF
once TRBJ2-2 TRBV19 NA TGTGCCAGCGGGCCACTCTTCACCGGGGAGCTGTTTTTT CASGPLFTGELFF
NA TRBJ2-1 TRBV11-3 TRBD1 TGTGCCAGCAGCTTAGGATCCGGGACAGGGGTTGGTGAGCAGTTCTTC CASSLGSGTGVGEQFF
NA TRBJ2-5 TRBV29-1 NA TGCAGCGTTTTGGGACAGGCGGGGGAAGAGACCCAGTACTTC CSVLGQAGEETQYF
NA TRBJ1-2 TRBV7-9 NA TGTGCCAGCAGCGAAACTACAGGGATCGGCTATGGCTACACCTTC CASSETTGIGYGYTF
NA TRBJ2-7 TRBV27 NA TGTGCCAGCAGTCCGGCAGGGCCCTCCTACGAGCAGTACTTC CASSPAGPSYEQYF
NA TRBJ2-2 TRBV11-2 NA TGTGCCAGCTGCAGGGGCATGAACACCGGGGAGCTGTTTTTT CASCRGMNTGELFF
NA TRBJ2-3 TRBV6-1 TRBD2 TGTGCCAGCAGTGTCCCGGGGAGCGGGAATACGCAGTATTTT CASSVPGSGNTQYF
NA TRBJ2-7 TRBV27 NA TGTGCCAGCAGTTCCAGACTAGTAGGCCCCTACGAGCAGTACTTC CASSSRLVGPYEQYF
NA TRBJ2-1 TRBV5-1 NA TGCGCCAGCAGCTCGGAGGGCAGCTCCTACAATGAGCAGTTCTTC CASSSEGSSYNEQFF
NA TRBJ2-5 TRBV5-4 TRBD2 TGTGCCAGCAGCAGGGGACTAGCGGGAAGTGGGATAGAGACCCAGTACTTC CASSRGLAGSGIETQYF
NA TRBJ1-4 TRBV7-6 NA TGTGCCAGCAGCTTAGAATCGTGGGGTCTCAATGAAAAACTGTTTTTT CASSLESWGLNEKLFF
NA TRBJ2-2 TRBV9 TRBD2 TGTGCCAGCAGCGACCGGGACTATAACGGGGAGCTGTTTTTT CASSDRDYNGELFF
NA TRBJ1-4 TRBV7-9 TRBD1 TGTGCCAGCAGCAGGGGGACAGACGAAAAACTGTTTTTT CASSRGTDEKLFF
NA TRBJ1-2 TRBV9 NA TGTGCCAGCAGCGCGGGACGGTTAGTTAACTATGGCTACACCTTC CASSAGRLVNYGYTF
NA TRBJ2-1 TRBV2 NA TGTGCCAGCAGGTTCACAGGCTACAATGAGCAGTTCTTC CASRFTGYNEQFF
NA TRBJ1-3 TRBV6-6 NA TGTGCCAGCACCCAGAGCTCTGGAAACACCATATATTTT CASTQSSGNTIYF
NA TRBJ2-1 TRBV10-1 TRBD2 TGCGCCAGCAGTGATTTTGGACTAGCGGGGGTAACAAATGAGCAGTTCTTC CASSDFGLAGVTNEQFF
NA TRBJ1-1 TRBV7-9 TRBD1 TGTGCCAGCAGCCTCCGGGACAGCTTGAACACTGAAGCTTTCTTT CASSLRDSLNTEAFF
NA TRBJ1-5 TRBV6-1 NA TGTGCCAGCAGTGAATTTCGAGTACAGGATCAGCCCCAGCATTTT CASSEFRVQDQPQHF
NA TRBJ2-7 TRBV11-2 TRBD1 TGTGCCAGCAGCTTAGTTCCTCTGGTGACAGGGGGCCTAGACGAGCAGTACTTC CASSLVPLVTGGLDEQYF
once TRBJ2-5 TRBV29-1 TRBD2 TGCAGCGTTGCAGCGGGACCCGCAATCCAAGAGACCCAGTACTTC CSVAAGPAIQETQYF
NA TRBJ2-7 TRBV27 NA TGTGCCAGCAGCCTCAACCACCCGTACGAGCAGTACTTC CASSLNHPYEQYF
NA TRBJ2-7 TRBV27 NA TGTGCCAGCAGTTCTGCAGGGGGGTCCTACGAGCAGTACTTC CASSSAGGSYEQYF
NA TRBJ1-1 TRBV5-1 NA TGCGCCAGCAGCCCCAGAACGAACACTGAAGCTTTCTTT CASSPRTNTEAFF
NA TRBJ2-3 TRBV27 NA TGTGCCAGCAGTTTTGGGGCAGGGGGCACAGATACGCAGTATTTT CASSFGAGGTDTQYF
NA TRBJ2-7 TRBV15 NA TGTGCCACCAGCAGAGATCGGTTCTACGAGCAGTACTTC CATSRDRFYEQYF
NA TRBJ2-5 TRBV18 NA TGTGCCAGCTCACCACAATCCCTTGAGGAGACCCAGTACTTC CASSPQSLEETQYF
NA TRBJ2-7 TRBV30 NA TGTGCCTGGAGTGTCCTCCCACAGGAGCAGTACTTC CAWSVLPQEQYF
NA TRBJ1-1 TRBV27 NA TGTGCCAGCAGTTTACAGTTTCAAATGAACACTGAAGCTTTCTTT CASSLQFQMNTEAFF
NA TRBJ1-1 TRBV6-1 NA TGTGCCAGCAGTGACCCCTGGGACACTGAAGCTTTCTTT CASSDPWDTEAFF
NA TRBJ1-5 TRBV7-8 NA TGTGCCAGCTCCCCCCAACAGGGCAATCAGCCCCAGCATTTT CASSPQQGNQPQHF
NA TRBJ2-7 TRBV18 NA TGTGCCAGCTCACCACCCGATCGCTCCTACGAGCAGTACTTC CASSPPDRSYEQYF
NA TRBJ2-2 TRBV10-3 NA TGTGCCATCACGGCCCAACAGGTCAACACCGGGGAGCTGTTTTTT CAITAQQVNTGELFF
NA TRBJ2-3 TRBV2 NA TGTGCCAGCAGTTCCCGAGGTAGCTCAGATACGCAGTATTTT CASSSRGSSDTQYF
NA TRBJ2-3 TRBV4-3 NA TGCGCCAGCAGCCAAGATACGGAGGGACCGGACACAGATACGCAGTATTTT CASSQDTEGPDTDTQYF
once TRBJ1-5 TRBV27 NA TGTGCCAGCAGTCCAGCCACAGGGAGCAATCAGCCCCAGCATTTT CASSPATGSNQPQHF
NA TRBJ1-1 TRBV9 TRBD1 TGTGCCAGCAGCGAGAACCTGGGACAGGGGTACACTGAAGCTTTCTTT CASSENLGQGYTEAFF
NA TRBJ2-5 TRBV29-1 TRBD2 TGCAGCGTCTGGGGAGGGGTAGCGGGAGACCCGGAGACCCAGTACTTC CSVWGGVAGDPETQYF
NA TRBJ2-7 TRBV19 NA TGTGCCAGTAGTATTGGTATCGACTCCTACGAGCAGTACTTC CASSIGIDSYEQYF
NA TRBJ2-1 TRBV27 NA TGTGCCACCTCACTAGCCGGGGCATACAATGAGCAGTTCTTC CATSLAGAYNEQFF
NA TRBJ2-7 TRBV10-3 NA TGTGCCATCAGTGAGTTGGAATCCCGTAGGAACGAGCAGTACTTC CAISELESRRNEQYF